This entry lists 29 T cell receptor beta chains sequenced from one sample in a study of blood T cell repertoires in COVID-19 (dated by TCRdb to 2018 to 2021). The library was obtained by the immunoSEQ multiplex PCR assay. TCRdb took over this immuneACCESS table, retaining in-frame rearrangements with V and J assigned. Such tables are incomplete; in checked studies, under half of the missing clones stem from an unresolved V gene, and the remainder is unexplained. This sample has around 140,000 clones in its table, and around 84% of those were observed once. The ten largest account for roughly 15% of the sample. The sample was peripheral blood. Receptors were obtained from a woman aged 80 or over with acute or convalescent COVID-19.

The gene calls are TRBV5-1 and TRBJ2-5, with D perhaps matching TRBD1 (7 bases). CDR3 length: 14 amino acids. Germline CDR1 SGHRS, CDR2 YFSETQ. The germline V and J ends were trimmed by 4 bases and 2 bases, with 12 bases remaining between them. The CDR3: CASSLQGGQETQYF. For the CDR3, the DNA is TGCGCCAGCAGCCTGCAGGGGGGACAAGAGACCCAGTACTTC.

The gene calls are TRBV12-3 or TRBV12-4 and TRBJ1-3, with D possibly being TRBD1 (6 bases). Trimming removed 6 bases at V and 8 bases at J, with 14 bases between. The CDR3 has 13 amino acids. DNA for the CDR3: TGTGCCAGCAGCAGCACAGGGAAGGACACCATATATTTT. Protein: CASSSTGKDTIYF.

V is TRBV19 and J is TRBJ1-6; D remains unclear. The length of the CDR3 is 14 residues. With 3 bases removed from V and 7 bases from J, the gap between germline ends came to 10 bases. Germline-derived CDR1 and CDR2 are LNHDA and SQIVND (reference sequence). The CDR3 nucleotides read TGTGCCAGTAGTATGAGGCAGCCCAATTCACCCCTCCACTTT. Encoded protein: CASSMRQPNSPLHF.

This clone has only a few counts. The chain combines TRBV19 with TRBJ1-1; D is possibly TRBD1 (6 bases). The CDR3 spans 13 residues. The V gene's germline CDR1 is LNHDA and CDR2 SQIVND (reference sequence). Trimming cost V 7 bases and J 1 base, with 10 bases left between them. CDR3 DNA sequence: TGTGCCAGTAACCTGGGACAGAACACTGAAGCTTTCTTT. It specifies CASNLGQNTEAFF.

The CDR3 protein is CASSWEGGITGELFF. In DNA, the CDR3 is TGTGCCAGCAGTTGGGAGGGAGGGATCACCGGGGAGCTGTTTTTT. The chain carries TRBV2 and TRBJ2-2, with TRBD2 matching 7 bases. Trimming took 5 bases from V and 4 from J; bases not matched to a gene: 7. CDR3 size: 15 residues. Germline V gene data show CDR1 as SNHLY and CDR2 as FYNNEI.

The chain combines TRBV6-5 with TRBJ1-5; D uncertain. This CDR3 is built from 15 residues. Trimming removed 10 bases at V and 0 bases at J, with 16 bases between. From germline, CDR1 is MNHEY and CDR2 SVGAGI. The chain's CDR3 is CATTGGQYSNQPQHF. As DNA, the CDR3 is TGTGCCACTACGGGCGGGCAGTATAGCAATCAGCCCCAGCATTTT.

V usage is TRBV14 and J usage is TRBJ2-3, with 7 bases aligning to TRBD1. The germline CDR1 and CDR2 sequences are SGHDN and FVKESK. With 7 bases clipped from V and 6 bases from J, the junction kept 7 bases outside the gene matches. The CDR3 spans 13 residues. In DNA form, the CDR3 reads TGTGCCAGCACAGGCCAGGGACAGGATACGCAGTATTTT. This translates into CASTGQGQDTQYF.

V is TRBV7-9 and J is TRBJ1-2; D unclear. The CDR3 spans 14 residues. Germline loops: CDR1 SEHNR, CDR2 FQNEAQ (reference sequence). V lost 5 bases, J lost 8 bases, and 18 bases lay in between. DNA for the CDR3: TGTGCCAGCAGCCCCGAGGGTTTTGGCGGGGGCTACACCTTC. Translating gives CASSPEGFGGGYTF.

The chain is built from TRBV7-8 and TRBJ2-5, with D hard to call. The CDR3 extends over 14 amino acids. From germline, CDR1 is SGHVS and CDR2 FQNEAQ. Trimming removed 1 base at V and 10 bases at J, with 16 bases between. The CDR3 DNA is TGTGCCAGCAGCTTAGGAGATTTGCAGGAACACCAGTACTTC. Translating it yields CASSLGDLQEHQYF.

This clone came up once. One end of the junction is discordant with germline, which a read error may explain. This chain links TRBV6-2 or TRBV6-3 with TRBJ2-7; 11 positions match TRBD2. In germline, CDR1 is MNHEY, CDR2 SVGEGT. The length of the CDR3 is 14 residues. The CDR3 DNA reads as TGTGCCAGCAGCAGGGGACTAGCGGTACTTTTAGGGGACTTC. Translated, it gives CASSRGLAVLLGDF.

The V gene is TRBV9, the J gene TRBJ1-1; unclear D gene. There are 13 residues in the CDR3. The V end lost 7 bases, the J end lost 5 bases, and 15 bases lay between the germline ends. Germline assignment: CDR1 SGDLS and CDR2 YYNGEE. This CDR3 is CASSRAIRTEAFF. The CDR3 DNA follows: TGTGCCAGCTCGAGGGCGATAAGGACTGAAGCTTTCTTT.

The rearrangement links TRBV3-1 (or the pseudogene TRBV3-2) to TRBJ2-5; 16 positions agree with TRBD2. V shed 4 bases, J shed 4 bases, and the junction held 6 bases outside the gene matches. Germline V gene lookup returns CDR1 LGHDT and CDR2 YNNKEL (reference sequence). This CDR3 has 17 residues. CDR3 sequence: CASSPGLAGGGGETQYF. CDR3 nucleotides: TGTGCCAGCAGCCCGGGACTAGCGGGAGGGGGAGGAGAGACCCAGTACTTC.

This clone showed up just once. The gene calls are TRBV6-5 and TRBJ1-5, with D possibly being TRBD1 (5 bases). The CDR3 runs 15 residues. Trimming pared 8 bases from V and 0 bases from J, leaving 14 bases between. Germline CDR1 is MNHEY and CDR2 is SVGAGI. The CDR3 spells CASSRRANSNQPQHF. Written as DNA, the CDR3 is TGTGCCAGCTCCCGCAGGGCCAATAGCAATCAGCCCCAGCATTTT.

The chain has TRBV9 and TRBJ2-7, with TRBD2 matching 13 bases. Per germline, CDR1 SGDLS and CDR2 YYNGEE. This CDR3 has 15 residues. V was pared by 3 bases and J by 3 bases, with 3 bases of the junction left unmatched. CDR3 nucleotide sequence: TGTGCCAGCAGCGAAGGGACTAGCGGGGACTACGAGCAGTACTTC. This codes for CASSEGTSGDYEQYF.

The rearrangement joins TRBV7-2 to TRBJ2-2, with 9 bases lining up with TRBD1. The CDR3 contains 17 residues. V lost 4 bases and J lost 4; bases outside the gene matches: 10. The germline V gene has CDR1 SGHTA and CDR2 FQGNSA. In DNA, the CDR3 is TGTGCCAGCAGCTGGCCGGGACAGGGTTCTATCACCGGGGAGCTGTTTTTT. Translating it yields CASSWPGQGSITGELFF. Full variable domain (rest looked up from reference TRBV7-2 and TRBJ2-2): GAGVSQSPSNKVTEKGKDVELRCDPISGHTALYWYRQSLGQGLEFLIYFQGNSAPDKSGLPSDRFSAERTGGSVSTLTIQRTQQEDSAVYLCASSWPGQGSITGELFFGEGSRLTVL.

This chain links TRBV7-9 with TRBJ2-1; D is perhaps TRBD2 (7 bases). Germline CDR1 is SEHNR and CDR2 is FQNEAQ (reference sequence). The CDR3 spans 16 residues. Trimming removed 5 bases from V and 8 bases from J, with 22 bases in between. DNA for the CDR3: TGTGCCAGCAGCCGGGGGAGGACCCGGGGGGCCGATGAGCAGTTCTTC. This encodes CASSRGRTRGADEQFF.

The V call is TRBV5-1, the J call TRBJ2-3, with 13 bases that match TRBD2. The length of the CDR3 is 16 residues. Trimming took 7 bases from V and 4 from J; bases not matched to a gene: 9. CDR1 and CDR2 (germline): SGHRS, YFSETQ. CDR3 in amino acids: CASCTSGTSGADTQYF. The CDR3, as DNA: TGCGCCAGCTGTACCTCTGGGACTAGCGGGGCAGATACGCAGTATTTT.

J is TRBJ2-5 and V is TRBV11-2; the D is unclear. The CDR3 has 13 residues. From germline, CDR1 is SGHAT and CDR2 FQNNGV. Trimming removed 3 bases at V and 1 base at J, with 6 bases between. The CDR3 here is CASSLVSQETQYF. The CDR3 nucleotides are TGTGCCAGCAGCTTGGTCAGCCAAGAGACCCAGTACTTC.

The rearrangement joins TRBV21-1 to TRBJ1-1; TRBD1, the table's D call, was not compared with the DNA. TRBV21-1 is a pseudogene. CDR3 length equals 18 residues. Here the CDR3 reads CASSKARQGGGRNTEAFF. CDR3 DNA sequence: TGTGCCAGCAGCAAAGCACGACAGGGTGGTGGGCGGAACACTGAAGCTTTCTTT.

The CDR3 loop reads CASSLGGVKETQYF. The CDR3 DNA is TGTGCCAGCAGTTTGGGAGGAGTGAAAGAGACCCAGTACTTC. The chain carries TRBV28 and TRBJ2-5; perhaps TRBD2 as D (6 bases). Germline V gene data show CDR1 as MDHEN and CDR2 as SYDVKM. This CDR3 has 14 residues. Trimming cost V 3 bases and J 3 bases, with 11 bases left between them.

This chain links TRBV5-4 with TRBJ2-3, with TRBD2 matching over 10 bases. This CDR3 is built from 15 residues. With 4 bases clipped from V and 2 bases from J, the junction kept 4 bases outside the gene matches. Germline CDR1 is SGHNT and CDR2 is YYREEE (reference sequence). This chain's CDR3 is CASSPGLAVTDTQYF. In DNA form, the CDR3 reads TGTGCCAGCAGCCCCGGACTAGCGGTCACAGATACGCAGTATTTT.

This rearrangement joins TRBV3-1 (or the pseudogene TRBV3-2) to TRBJ1-6; D might be TRBD1 (6 bases). The CDR3 extends over 14 amino acids. Per germline, CDR1 LGHDT and CDR2 YNNKEL (reference sequence). The V end was cut by 3 bases, the J end by 9 bases, with 12 bases between. CDR3 protein: CASSHAGTISPLHF. The CDR3 region has the DNA TGTGCCAGCAGCCACGCCGGGACAATTTCACCCCTCCACTTT.

This clone appeared a single time. The chain couples TRBV5-1 to TRBJ2-7, with 9 nucleotides matching TRBD1. This CDR3 is built from 13 residues. Trimming at V came to 5 bases and at J to 1 base, leaving 1 base not matched to a gene. Germline V CDR1 and CDR2: SGHRS, YFSETQ. CDR3 amino acids: CASRGTGSYEQYF. In DNA, the CDR3 is TGCGCCAGCAGGGGGACAGGGTCCTACGAGCAGTACTTC.

CDR3: CASSLGDSQETQYF. The CDR3 DNA sequence: TGCGCCAGCAGCTTGGGGGACTCACAAGAGACCCAGTACTTC. V usage is TRBV5-1 and J usage is TRBJ2-5, with a weak D call TRBD2 (6 bases). V was trimmed by 0 bases and J by 2 bases, leaving 8 bases between them. Germline CDR1 reads SGHRS; CDR2 reads YFSETQ. CDR3 length: 14 residues.

V is TRBV24-1 and J is TRBJ2-7; D unclear. The CDR3 runs to 13 residues. The germline V gene encodes CDR1 KGHDR and CDR2 SFDVKD. The germline V and J ends were trimmed by 2 bases and 6 bases, with 10 bases remaining between them. The CDR3 sequence: CATSDSPGGEQYF. The DNA of the CDR3 is TGTGCCACCAGTGATTCCCCGGGTGGCGAGCAGTACTTC.

The chain employs TRBV30 and TRBJ2-3; D may be TRBD1 (6 bases). Between the trimmed V and J ends, which lost 1 base and 2 bases, there was a span of 10 bases. This CDR3 has 14 amino acids. CDR1 and CDR2 (germline): GTSNPN, SVGIG (reference sequence). The CDR3 DNA sequence: TGTGCCTGGAGTGCTACAGGGAACACAGATACGCAGTATTTT. It encodes CAWSATGNTDTQYF.

This chain joins TRBV11-2 and TRBJ2-1; perhaps TRBD1 as D (6 bases). The CDR3 totals 14 residues. Germline V gene data show CDR1 as SGHAT and CDR2 as FQNNGV. The ends were cut back, 6 bases at V and 3 bases at J, with 12 bases in the middle. CDR3: CASSTQGSYNEQFF. As DNA, the CDR3 is TGTGCCAGCAGTACACAGGGCAGCTACAATGAGCAGTTCTTC.

This chain connects TRBV5-5 to TRBJ1-6, with D possibly being TRBD1 (5 bases). Germline CDR1 reads SGHKS; CDR2 reads YYEKEE (reference sequence). Trimming pared 4 bases from V and 2 bases from J, leaving 13 bases between. The CDR3 has 16 residues. The CDR3 DNA reads TGTGCCAGCAGCATAGGGGTATTCGCCTATAATTCACCCCTCCACTTT. Translated, it gives CASSIGVFAYNSPLHF.

The chain carries TRBV2 and TRBJ1-6; weak D call: TRBD1 (6 bases). Germline V gene data show CDR1 as SNHLY and CDR2 as FYNNEI. Trimming cost V 8 bases and J 11 bases, with 16 bases left between them. This CDR3 comprises 13 residues. The CDR3 region is CASSTGFSAPLHF. CDR3 in DNA: TGTGCCAGCTCCACAGGGTTCAGTGCACCCCTCCACTTT. The full variable domain, rest sourced from reference TRBV2 and TRBJ1-6, is EPEVTQTPSHQVTQMGQEVILRCVPISNHLYFYWYRQILGQKVEFLVSFYNNEISEKSEIFDDQFSVERPDGSNFTLKIRSTKLEDSAMYFCASSTGFSAPLHFGNGTRLTVT.